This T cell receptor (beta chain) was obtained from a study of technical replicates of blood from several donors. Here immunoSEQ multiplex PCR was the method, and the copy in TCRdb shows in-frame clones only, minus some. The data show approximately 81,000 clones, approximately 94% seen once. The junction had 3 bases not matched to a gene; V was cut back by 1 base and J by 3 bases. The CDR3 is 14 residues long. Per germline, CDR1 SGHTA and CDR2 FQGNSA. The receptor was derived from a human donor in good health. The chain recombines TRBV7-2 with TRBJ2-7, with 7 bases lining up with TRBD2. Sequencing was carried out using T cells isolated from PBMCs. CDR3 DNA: TGTGCCAGCAGCTTAGGCGGGAGTTACTACGAGCAGTACTTC. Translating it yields CASSLGGSYYEQYF.